One and the same sample provided the 9 T cell receptor beta chains below, sequenced in a study of cytomegalovirus exposure and HLA in healthy donors. The data were produced by immunoSEQ multiplex PCR, yet TCRdb's version contains in-frame clones alone and is incomplete. The table lists tens of thousands of clones, around 94% of them singletons. The sequenced sample consisted of PBMCs. These receptors came from a woman aged 18-30 years in good health and CMV-seronegative.

The rearrangement uses TRBV9 and TRBJ1-3, with D possibly TRBD1 on 5 matching bases. V was pared by 7 bases and J by 6 bases, with 20 bases between. Per germline, CDR1 SGDLS and CDR2 YYNGEE. The CDR3 consists of 15 residues. The DNA for the CDR3 is TGTGCCAGCCAGGGAGGGGCAGCAGTGGAAAACACCATATATTTT. It is translated as CASQGGAAVENTIYF.

V is TRBV4-3 and J is TRBJ2-5, with a weak D call TRBD2 (7 bases). V was pared by 4 bases and J by 7 bases, with 13 bases between. This CDR3 contains 13 residues. CDR1 is LGHNA and CDR2 is YSLEER in the germline V gene. The DNA of the CDR3 is TGCGCCAGCAGCCGGGGGCCGGGGGGGACCCAGTACTTC. Translated: CASSRGPGGTQYF.

This chain joins TRBV29-1 and TRBJ2-7; 7 nucleotides align to TRBD1. Germline assignment: CDR1 SQVTM and CDR2 ANQGSEA. J lost 4 bases, V lost 3 bases, and 12 bases had no gene match. This CDR3 has 15 amino acids. CDR3 sequence: CSVEGQPGQRYEQYF. Written as DNA, the CDR3 is TGCAGCGTTGAGGGGCAACCGGGACAGAGGTACGAGCAGTACTTC.

This chain uses TRBV9 with TRBJ2-7, with 7 bases identical to TRBD1. This CDR3 has 14 residues. The ends lost 3 bases at V and 4 bases at J; junction bases unmatched: 7. Per germline, CDR1 SGDLS and CDR2 YYNGEE. DNA of the CDR3: TGTGCCAGCAGCGATTTAGACAGGGAGTACGAGCAGTACTTC. It specifies CASSDLDREYEQYF. Full variable domain (outside the CDR3, taken from reference TRBV9 and TRBJ2-7): DSGVTQTPKHLITATGQRVTLRCSPRSGDLSVYWYQQSLDQGLQFLIQYYNGEERAKGNILERFSAQQFPDLHSELNLSSLELGDSALYFCASSDLDREYEQYFGPGTRLTVT.

This sequence joins TRBV18 and TRBJ1-2; D not certain. Germline CDR1 is KGHSH and CDR2 is LQKENI. The V gene lost 3 bases and the J gene lost 4 bases, with 12 bases spanning the gap. The CDR3 extends over 14 amino acids. The CDR3 region is CASSPTELPYGYTF. CDR3 coding DNA: TGTGCCAGCTCACCTACAGAGCTACCCTATGGCTACACCTTC. The variable domain in full, with the rest retrieved from reference TRBV18 and TRBJ1-2, is NAGVMQNPRHLVRRRGQEARLRCSPMKGHSHVYWYRQLPEEGLKFMVYLQKENIIDESGMPKERFSAEFPKEGPSILRIQQVVRGDSAAYFCASSPTELPYGYTFGSGTRLTVV.

The chain employs TRBV9 and TRBJ2-1; D not certain. The CDR3 has 14 residues. Between the trimmed V and J ends, which lost 4 bases and 5 bases, there was a span of 13 bases. CDR1 SGDLS and CDR2 YYNGEE come from the germline V gene. Written as DNA, the CDR3 is TGTGCCAGCAGCTCGGTCGGTGATAACAATGAGCAGTTCTTC. It yields the protein CASSSVGDNNEQFF. The full variable domain, in which reference TRBV9 and TRBJ2-1 provide the parts outside the CDR3, is DSGVTQTPKHLITATGQRVTLRCSPRSGDLSVYWYQQSLDQGLQFLIQYYNGEERAKGNILERFSAQQFPDLHSELNLSSLELGDSALYFCASSSVGDNNEQFFGPGTRLTVL.

The rearrangement links TRBV10-3 to TRBJ2-7; maybe TRBD1 (5 bases). CDR3 size: 16 residues. Trimming left V 3 bases short and J 0 bases short, with 15 bases between. The germline V gene encodes CDR1 ENHRY and CDR2 SYGVKD. CDR3 amino acids: CAISEPDTQSSYEQYF. CDR3 DNA: TGTGCCATCAGTGAACCGGACACTCAGAGCTCCTACGAGCAGTACTTC.

CDR3 in amino acids: CASSLAVSGNTIYF. DNA for the CDR3: TGTGCCAGCAGCTTGGCAGTCTCTGGAAACACCATATATTTT. The chain has TRBV5-6 and TRBJ1-3; no firm D call. Trimming removed 0 bases from V and 0 bases from J, with 4 bases in between. This CDR3 region has 14 residues. The germline V gene encodes CDR1 SGHDT and CDR2 YYEEEE. Filled out from reference TRBV5-6 and TRBJ1-3, the complete variable domain reads DAGVTQSPTHLIKTRGQQVTLRCSPKSGHDTVSWYQQALGQGPQFIFQYYEEEERQRGNFPDRFSGHQFPNYSSELNVNALLLGDSALYLCASSLAVSGNTIYFGEGSWLTVV.

The V and J genes are TRBV5-6 and TRBJ2-3; perhaps TRBD1 as D (6 bases). The length of the CDR3 is 14 residues. The germline V and J ends were trimmed by 0 bases and 5 bases, with 10 bases remaining between them. Germline CDR1 reads SGHDT; CDR2 reads YYEEEE. The CDR3 region has the DNA TGTGCCAGCAGCTTGGCAGGGGTTGGAGATACGCAGTATTTT. Translating gives CASSLAGVGDTQYF.